The 27 T cell receptor beta chains in this list originate from one sample, sequenced in a study of diagnostic markers for celiac disease. TCRdb re-called the reads and gives one entry per CDR3 protein, without DNA. This sample's table reports 1,500 to 2,500 distinct CDR3 sequences. Sequencing used either unsorted cells or a sorted T cell fraction (not recorded which). These receptors all come from a human donor. This table probably holds off-target reads from a library built for another chain.

The chain recombines TRBV4-3 with TRBJ1-3. The germline V gene encodes CDR1 LGHNA and CDR2 YSLEER. There are 16 residues in the CDR3. This CDR3 reads CASSEGGAFSGNTIYF.

The rearrangement joins TRBV6-5 to TRBJ1-6; checking the TCRdb D call of TRBD1 is not possible without DNA. CDR1 and CDR2 from the germline V gene are MNHEY and SVGAGI. The CDR3 covers 15 residues. CDR3 loop: CASSYQGQANSPLHF.

This sequence joins TRBV3-1 and TRBJ1-1; there is no DNA to check the TCRdb D call of TRBD1. CDR1 and CDR2 (germline): LGHDT, YNNKEL (reference sequence). The CDR3 consists of 16 residues. The CDR3 reads CASRRGQGARYTEAFF.

The chain links TRBV12-3 or TRBV12-4 to TRBJ1-5; TCRdb gives TRBD1 as the D gene, but with no DNA this cannot be confirmed. This CDR3 is 14 amino acids long. CDR3 region: CASSLQGGNQPQHF.

Considering frequency, this clonotype is medium-sized (0.01 to 0.1%). The chain joins TRBV2 to TRBJ1-2; the D call of TRBD1 rests on TCRdb alone, since no DNA is present to check it. The germline V gene has CDR1 SNHLY and CDR2 FYNNEI. The CDR3 covers 16 residues. The CDR3 sequence: CASSGYVRDREYGYTF.

This clonotype registers medium-sized (0.01 to 0.1%) by frequency. This chain connects TRBV5-1 to TRBJ1-6; TCRdb calls TRBD1, which cannot be checked without DNA. Germline V CDR1 and CDR2: SGHRS, YFSETQ. The CDR3 spans 14 residues. This CDR3 reads CASSPGQGYDPLHF.

The chain recombines TRBV6-1 with TRBJ2-6; absent DNA, TCRdb's TRBD1 call cannot be checked. This CDR3 region has 15 residues. Germline V gene data show CDR1 as MNHNS and CDR2 as SASEGT. The CDR3 region is CASRAGGSGANVLTF.

The V call is TRBV6-5, the J call TRBJ1-1. From germline, CDR1 is MNHEY and CDR2 SVGAGI. This CDR3 has 14 amino acids. CDR3 sequence reads: CASSREGMNTEAFF.

The chain recombines TRBV6-2 or TRBV6-3 with TRBJ2-5; the D gene TCRdb calls, TRBD2, cannot be checked with no DNA. CDR1 is MNHEY and CDR2 is SVGEGT in the germline V gene. This CDR3 is built from 14 residues. CDR3: CASSSAGGEETQYF.

V is TRBV7-2 and J is TRBJ2-7; the TRBD2 assignment by TCRdb is unverifiable without DNA. The CDR3 is made up of 11 amino acids. The germline V gene encodes CDR1 SGHTA and CDR2 FQGNSA. The CDR3 region is CERERAEEQYF.

This clonotype is medium-sized by frequency. The genes are TRBV20-1 and TRBJ1-6. Looked up from germline, CDR1 is DFQATT and CDR2 is SNEGSKA (reference sequence). The CDR3 covers 20 residues. CDR3 sequence: CSARDQRASLKTTYNSPLHF.

The chain recombines TRBV7-7 with TRBJ1-1; TCRdb outputs TRBD1, but without DNA this stays unchecked. The germline gives CDR1 SSHAT, CDR2 FNYEAQ (reference sequence). The CDR3 has 19 amino acids. The chain's CDR3 is CASIHDKFGTGEVNTEAFF.

This clonotype is called medium-sized based on its frequency. This sequence joins TRBV19 and TRBJ1-4. The CDR3 extends over 13 amino acids. The germline V gene has CDR1 LNHDA and CDR2 SQIVND (reference sequence). The CDR3 spells CASSVDGNEKLFF.

This clonotype shows up as medium-sized by frequency. This chain uses TRBV5-1 with TRBJ1-3. CDR1 and CDR2 from the germline V gene are SGHRS and YFSETQ. The CDR3 runs 15 residues. The CDR3 protein is CASSYDRSSGNTIYF.

V usage is TRBV10-2 and J usage is TRBJ1-5. The CDR3 is 14 residues long. CDR1 WSHSY and CDR2 SAAADI come from the germline V gene. The CDR3 spells CASSEAGSNQPQHF.

Judged by frequency, this clonotype is medium-sized (0.01 to 0.1%). The chain couples TRBV4-2 to TRBJ2-5; the D call of TRBD2 rests on TCRdb alone, since no DNA is present to check it. In germline, CDR1 is LGHNA, CDR2 YNFKEQ. The CDR3 sequence is 16 residues long. CDR3 region: CASSQDPGLGEETQYF.

Frequency places this clonotype as medium-sized. The chain couples TRBV5-1 to TRBJ1-3. Germline CDR1 SGHRS, CDR2 YFSETQ. CDR3 size: 14 residues. CDR3 region: CASSLDSSGNTIYF.

According to its frequency, this clonotype is medium-sized. The chain links TRBV6-2 or TRBV6-3 to TRBJ2-1; there is no DNA to check the TCRdb D call of TRBD2. Germline CDR1 MNHEY, CDR2 SVGEGT. The CDR3 sequence is 14 residues long. CDR3 protein: CASNPGTRGNEQFF.

In terms of frequency, this clonotype is medium-sized (0.01 to 0.1%). This chain uses TRBV5-5 with TRBJ1-4. CDR1 SGHKS and CDR2 YYEKEE come from the germline V gene (reference sequence). This CDR3 comprises 15 residues. The CDR3 loop is CASSSEDIGNEKLFF.

The rearrangement uses TRBV11-3 and TRBJ2-3. From germline, CDR1 is SGHNT and CDR2 YENEEA. This CDR3 comprises 14 residues. The CDR3 sequence is CASSSYALGDTQYF. The variable domain in full, with the rest retrieved from reference TRBV11-3 and TRBJ2-3, is EAGVVQSPRYKIIEKKQPVAFWCNPISGHNTLYWYLQNLGQGPELLIRYENEEAVDDSQLPKDRFSAERLKGVDSTLKIQPAELGDSAVYLCASSSYALGDTQYFGPGTRLTVL.

This clonotype is labeled medium-sized based on frequency. The V and J genes are TRBV24-1 and TRBJ2-5; the D call from TCRdb, TRBD1, cannot be confirmed without DNA. The germline CDR1 and CDR2 sequences are KGHDR and SFDVKD. This CDR3 spans 15 amino acids. The CDR3 here is CATSDRQGAGETQYF.

The chain employs TRBV7-9 and TRBJ2-4; there is no DNA to check the TCRdb D call of TRBD2. Germline CDR1 reads SEHNR; CDR2 reads FQNEAQ (reference sequence). This CDR3 is 19 amino acids long. The CDR3 is CASSLGLGTSGGAKNIQYF.

The V and J genes are TRBV21-1 and TRBJ2-1; TCRdb picks TRBD1, but there is no DNA to check that call. TRBV21-1 has pseudogene status. The CDR3 covers 14 residues. The CDR3 is CASSKRDINNEQFF.

The genes are TRBV5-1 and TRBJ2-5. The CDR3 covers 14 residues. The germline CDR1 and CDR2 sequences are SGHRS and YFSETQ. CDR3 region: CASSLASTEETQYF.

The CDR3 spells CATSDTGLADTDTQYF. The chain joins TRBV24-1 to TRBJ2-3; TCRdb indicates TRBD2, and absent DNA this call remains unverified. CDR1 KGHDR and CDR2 SFDVKD come from the germline V gene. This CDR3 has 16 amino acids.

The genes are TRBV5-1 and TRBJ2-7; TCRdb proposes TRBD1, but this gene call is untestable without DNA. Germline V gene lookup returns CDR1 SGHRS and CDR2 YFSETQ. This CDR3 is 15 amino acids long. The CDR3 sequence is CASSLGGAATYEQYF.

V and J are TRBV6-5 and TRBJ2-1; the D call from TCRdb, TRBD2, cannot be confirmed without DNA. The CDR3 length is 21 residues. Germline CDR1 and CDR2: MNHEY and SVGAGI. This CDR3 reads CASSSGLIAGGAREGYNEQFF.